A single T cell receptor (beta chain) is shown here with its context. The data belong to a study of blood T cell repertoires in COVID-19. Across the whole study: Samples taken during acute and convalescent COVID-19 were collected in the United States, Italy and Spain. T cells, B-cell-depleted T cells, or PBMCs supplied cDNA or gDNA.

V was clipped by 5 bases and J by 2 bases, with 13 bases between them. Germline CDR1 and CDR2: SGHTA and FQGTGA. This CDR3 region has 14 residues. As processed by the authors: Reference gene primer amplification yielded estimated nucleated cell counts. Profiling relied on immunoSEQ multiplex PCR, and the TCRdb table lists in-frame clones only, not all of them. The DNA was the basis for D and trimming; V, J and clone size are from that table. This table holds 100,000 to 150,000 clones, roughly 90% found once. The chain employs TRBV7-3 and TRBJ2-7, with D possibly being TRBD2 (5 bases). This TCR derives from a woman aged 80 or over with acute or convalescent COVID-19. The sample was peripheral blood. CDR3 nucleotide sequence: TGTGCCAGCAGCCACGAGCGGAGCCCCTACGAGCAGTACTTC. Amino acid sequence: CASSHERSPYEQYF.